A single sample is the source of the 9 T cell receptor beta chains below, sequenced in a study of a mutant IDH1 vaccine in newly diagnosed glioma. Sequencing was performed with immunoSEQ multiplex PCR; in TCRdb, only in-frame clones are kept and a portion is missing. In the table there are tens of thousands of clones, over 75% of which are singletons. Time point meaning: baseline, week 1 (first vaccination visit). Documented treatment: pre-vaccination baseline after standard-of-care therapy. Sequenced here: PBMCs, sampled from a glioma patient treated with radiotherapy, temozolomide or both. The receptors originated from a man aged 35-49 years with glioma. Some clones in this sample may be carry-over from other donors' samples.

This clone was seen a few times. The chain combines TRBV4-1 with TRBJ1-5, with D hard to call. CDR3 size: 14 residues. V was cut by 4 bases and J by 4 bases, with 11 bases left in between. Germline lookup yields CDR1 MGHRA and CDR2 YSYEKL. CDR3 sequence reads: CASSLSGINQPQHF. CDR3 bases: TGCGCCAGCAGCCTTTCCGGGATTAATCAGCCCCAGCATTTT.

The CDR3 here is CASRTTRDLYF. As DNA, the CDR3 is TGTGCCAGCAGAACCACCAGGGATCTGTACTTC. The chain couples TRBV6-5 to TRBJ2-7; D is perhaps TRBD1 (5 bases). This CDR3 is 11 amino acids long. Trimming left V 6 bases short and J 12 bases short, with 15 bases between. The germline V gene encodes CDR1 MNHEY and CDR2 SVGAGI.

The chain employs TRBV5-1 and TRBJ1-4; D is perhaps TRBD1 (5 bases). Per germline, CDR1 SGHRS and CDR2 YFSETQ. Between the trimmed V and J ends, which lost 0 bases and 6 bases, there was a span of 12 bases. The CDR3 contains 15 residues. CDR3 residues: CASSLGGREYEKLFF. In DNA, the CDR3 is TGCGCCAGCAGCTTGGGGGGCAGGGAGTATGAAAAACTGTTTTTT. The variable domain in full, completed from reference TRBV5-1 and TRBJ1-4, reads KAGVTQTPRYLIKTRGQQVTLSCSPISGHRSVSWYQQTPGQGLQFLFEYFSETQRNKGNFPGRFSGRQFSNSRSEMNVSTLELGDSALYLCASSLGGREYEKLFFGSGTQLSVL.

The rearrangement links TRBV27 to TRBJ1-6; D remains unclear. CDR3 size: 15 residues. Germline values: CDR1 MNHEY, CDR2 SMNVEV (reference sequence). The ends were cut back, 5 bases at V and 8 bases at J, with 16 bases in the middle. In nucleotides, the CDR3 is TGTGCCAGCAGTCCCTGGGTCCAGGCGGATTCACCCCTCCACTTT. Its translation: CASSPWVQADSPLHF.

This clone was recorded once. The chain is built from TRBV30 and TRBJ2-7; no firm D call. There are 12 residues in the CDR3. Germline loops: CDR1 GTSNPN, CDR2 SVGIG (reference sequence). Between the trimmed V and J ends, which lost 2 bases and 2 bases, there was a span of 7 bases. The CDR3 nucleotides read TGTGCCTGGAGTTCAGTCCCCTACGAGCAGTACTTC. Its translation: CAWSSVPYEQYF.

V gene TRBV4-1 combines with J gene TRBJ1-4; D is unresolved. CDR1 is MGHRA and CDR2 is YSYEKL in the germline V gene. This CDR3 spans 16 amino acids. Trimming removed 4 bases from V and 1 base from J, with 13 bases in between. Here the CDR3 reads CASSPRSTGTNEKLFF. The CDR3 bases are TGCGCCAGCAGCCCGAGATCGACGGGAACTAATGAAAAACTGTTTTTT.

The V and J genes are TRBV2 and TRBJ1-5; D ambiguous. The CDR3 is 13 residues long. Trimming took 6 bases from V and 7 from J, leaving 13 bases between them. Germline V gives CDR1 SNHLY, CDR2 FYNNEI. Written as DNA, the CDR3 is TGTGCCAGCAGAGGCGGGGAAGGACAGCCCCAGCATTTT. Translated, it gives CASRGGEGQPQHF.

This chain uses TRBV7-8 with TRBJ2-2, with D perhaps assigned TRBD1 or TRBD2 (6 bases each). This CDR3 is 15 amino acids long. V was trimmed by 4 bases and J by 3 bases, leaving 12 bases between them. Germline CDR1 reads SGHVS; CDR2 reads FQNEAQ. Here the CDR3 DNA reads TGTGCCAGCAGCTCGGAGGGGGGCTACACCGGGGAGCTGTTTTTT. Amino acid sequence: CASSSEGGYTGELFF.

The chain joins TRBV7-2 to TRBJ2-5; D uncertain. Trimming stripped 5 bases from V and 5 bases from J, with 9 bases between. The CDR3 sequence is 12 residues long. Germline assignment: CDR1 SGHTA and CDR2 FQGNSA. CDR3 amino acids: CASSPPRETQYF. Here the CDR3 DNA reads TGTGCCAGCAGCCCCCCCCGGGAGACCCAGTACTTC.